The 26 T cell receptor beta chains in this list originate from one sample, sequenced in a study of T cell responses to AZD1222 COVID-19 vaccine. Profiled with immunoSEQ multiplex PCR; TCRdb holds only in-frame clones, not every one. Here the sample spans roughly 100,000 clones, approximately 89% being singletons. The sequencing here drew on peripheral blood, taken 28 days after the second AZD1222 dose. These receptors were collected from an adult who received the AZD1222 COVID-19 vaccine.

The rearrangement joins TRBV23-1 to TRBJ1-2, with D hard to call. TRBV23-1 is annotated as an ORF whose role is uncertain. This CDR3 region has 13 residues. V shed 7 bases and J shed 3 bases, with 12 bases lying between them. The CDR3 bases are TGCGCCAGCACCCTATGTCCGGACTATGGCTACACCTTC. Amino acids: CASTLCPDYGYTF.

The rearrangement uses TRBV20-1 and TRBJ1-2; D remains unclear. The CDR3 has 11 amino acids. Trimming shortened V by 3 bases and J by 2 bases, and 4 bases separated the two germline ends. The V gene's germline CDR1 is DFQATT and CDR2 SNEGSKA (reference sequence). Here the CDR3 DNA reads TGCAGTGCTAGCGGGAACTATGGCTACACCTTC. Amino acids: CSASGNYGYTF.

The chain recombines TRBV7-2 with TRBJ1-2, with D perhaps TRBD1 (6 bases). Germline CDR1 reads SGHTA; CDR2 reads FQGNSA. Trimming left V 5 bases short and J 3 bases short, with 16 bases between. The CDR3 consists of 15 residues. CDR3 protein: CASSKQGDADYGYTF. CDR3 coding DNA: TGTGCCAGCAGCAAACAGGGTGACGCCGACTATGGCTACACCTTC.

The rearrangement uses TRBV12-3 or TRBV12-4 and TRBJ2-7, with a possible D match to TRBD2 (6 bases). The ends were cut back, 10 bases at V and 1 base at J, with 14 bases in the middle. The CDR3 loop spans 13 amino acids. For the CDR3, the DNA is TGTGCCACCCGGAAGGCGGGGTCCTACGAGCAGTACTTC. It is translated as CATRKAGSYEQYF.

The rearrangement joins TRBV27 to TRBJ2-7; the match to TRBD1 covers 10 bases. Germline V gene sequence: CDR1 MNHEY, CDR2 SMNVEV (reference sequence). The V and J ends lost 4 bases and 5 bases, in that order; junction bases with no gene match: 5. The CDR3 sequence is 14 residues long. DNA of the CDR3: TGTGCCAGCAGTTACCGGGACAGGGGCCACGAGCAGTACTTC. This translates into CASSYRDRGHEQYF.

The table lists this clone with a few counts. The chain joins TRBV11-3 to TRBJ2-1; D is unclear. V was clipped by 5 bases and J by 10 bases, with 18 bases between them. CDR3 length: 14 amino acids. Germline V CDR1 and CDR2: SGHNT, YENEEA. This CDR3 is CASSPRLGQSEQFF. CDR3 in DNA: TGTGCCAGCAGCCCCAGACTGGGTCAGAGCGAGCAGTTCTTC.

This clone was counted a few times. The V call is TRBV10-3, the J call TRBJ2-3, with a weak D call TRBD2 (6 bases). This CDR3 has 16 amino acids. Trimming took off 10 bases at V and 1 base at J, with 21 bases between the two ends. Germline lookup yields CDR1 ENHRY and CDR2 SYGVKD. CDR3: CATHARLVAGTDTQYF. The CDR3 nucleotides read TGTGCCACCCACGCGAGACTAGTTGCTGGCACAGATACGCAGTATTTT.

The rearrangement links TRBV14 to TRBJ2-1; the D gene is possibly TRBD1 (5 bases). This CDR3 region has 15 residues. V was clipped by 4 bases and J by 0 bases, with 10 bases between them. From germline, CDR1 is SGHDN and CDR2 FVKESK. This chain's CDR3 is CASSRWTSSYNEQFF. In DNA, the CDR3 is TGTGCCAGCAGCCGGTGGACAAGCTCCTACAATGAGCAGTTCTTC.

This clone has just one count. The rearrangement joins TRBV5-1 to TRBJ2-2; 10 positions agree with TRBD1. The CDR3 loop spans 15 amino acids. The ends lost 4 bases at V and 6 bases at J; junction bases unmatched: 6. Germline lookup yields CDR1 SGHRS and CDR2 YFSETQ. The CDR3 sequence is CASSPGQGSPGELFF. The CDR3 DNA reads TGCGCCAGCAGCCCGGGACAGGGGAGTCCCGGGGAGCTGTTTTTT.

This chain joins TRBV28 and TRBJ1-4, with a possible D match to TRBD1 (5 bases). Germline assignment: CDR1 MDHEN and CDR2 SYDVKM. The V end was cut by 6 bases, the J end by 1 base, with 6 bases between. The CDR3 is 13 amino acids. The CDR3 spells CASRRGTNEKLFF. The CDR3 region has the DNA TGTGCCAGCAGGAGGGGAACTAATGAAAAACTGTTTTTT.

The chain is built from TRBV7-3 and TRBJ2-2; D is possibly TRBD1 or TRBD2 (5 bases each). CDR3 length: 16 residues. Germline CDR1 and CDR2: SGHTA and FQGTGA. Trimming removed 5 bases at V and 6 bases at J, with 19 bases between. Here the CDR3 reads CASSPTGTASPGELFF. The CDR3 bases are TGTGCCAGCAGCCCAACCGGGACCGCGTCGCCCGGGGAGCTGTTTTTT.

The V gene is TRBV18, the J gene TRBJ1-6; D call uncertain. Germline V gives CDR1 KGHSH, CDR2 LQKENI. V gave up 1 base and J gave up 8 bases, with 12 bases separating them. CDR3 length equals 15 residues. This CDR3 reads CASSPRTGRDSPLHF. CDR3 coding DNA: TGTGCCAGCTCACCACGTACGGGGAGGGATTCACCCCTCCACTTT.

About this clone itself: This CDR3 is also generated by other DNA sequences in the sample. The CDR3: CSAWTDYGYTF. CDR3 bases: TGCAGCGCCTGGACCGACTATGGCTACACCTTC. This chain connects TRBV29-1 to TRBJ1-2; D is undetermined. The germline V gene encodes CDR1 SQVTM and CDR2 ANQGSEA. Trimming stripped 7 bases from V and 3 bases from J, with 9 bases between. This CDR3 has 11 residues.

In DNA, the CDR3 is TGTGCCAGCAGCCATACCGATTTTGTCAAGCAGTATTTT. Translated, it gives CASSHTDFVKQYF. The chain has TRBV3-1 (or the pseudogene TRBV3-2) and TRBJ2-3; D is ambiguous. Trimming took 3 bases from V and 11 from J, leaving 15 bases between them. Germline assignment: CDR1 LGHDT and CDR2 YNNKEL (reference sequence). The CDR3 consists of 13 residues.

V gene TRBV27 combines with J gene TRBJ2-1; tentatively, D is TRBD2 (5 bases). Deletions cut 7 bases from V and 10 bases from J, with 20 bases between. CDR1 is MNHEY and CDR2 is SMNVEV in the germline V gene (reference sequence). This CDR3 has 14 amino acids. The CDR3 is CASIDPGKADEQFF. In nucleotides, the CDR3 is TGTGCCAGCATAGACCCGGGGAAAGCGGACGAGCAGTTCTTC.

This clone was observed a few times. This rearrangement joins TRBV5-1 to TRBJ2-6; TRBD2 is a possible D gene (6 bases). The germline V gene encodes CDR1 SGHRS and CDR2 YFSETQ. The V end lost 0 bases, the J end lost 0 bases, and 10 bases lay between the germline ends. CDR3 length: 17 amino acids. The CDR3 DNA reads TGCGCCAGCAGCTTGGTCCTGGGGGGCTCTGGGGCCAACGTCCTGACTTTC. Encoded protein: CASSLVLGGSGANVLTF.

CDR3 nucleotide sequence: TGTGCCAGCAGTTTATACGGAGGGGATTCACCCCTCCACTTT. Translating it yields CASSLYGGDSPLHF. The chain combines TRBV27 with TRBJ1-6; TRBD1 might be the D (5 bases). The CDR3 runs to 14 residues. Between the trimmed V and J ends, which lost 1 base and 8 bases, there was a span of 9 bases. CDR1 is MNHEY and CDR2 is SMNVEV in the germline V gene (reference sequence).

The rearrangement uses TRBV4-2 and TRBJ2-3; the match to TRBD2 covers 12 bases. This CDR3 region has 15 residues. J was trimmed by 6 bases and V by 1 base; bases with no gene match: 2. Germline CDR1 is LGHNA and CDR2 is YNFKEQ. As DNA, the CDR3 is TGTGCCAGCAGCCAAGGGACTAGCGGGGTGGATACGCAGTATTTT. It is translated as CASSQGTSGVDTQYF.

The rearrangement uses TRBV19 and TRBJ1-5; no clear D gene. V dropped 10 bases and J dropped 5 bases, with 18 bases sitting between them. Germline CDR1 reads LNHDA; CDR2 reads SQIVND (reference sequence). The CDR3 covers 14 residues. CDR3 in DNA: TGTGCCACCCACCCCCGGGGAGGAGATCAGCCCCAGCATTTT. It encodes CATHPRGGDQPQHF.

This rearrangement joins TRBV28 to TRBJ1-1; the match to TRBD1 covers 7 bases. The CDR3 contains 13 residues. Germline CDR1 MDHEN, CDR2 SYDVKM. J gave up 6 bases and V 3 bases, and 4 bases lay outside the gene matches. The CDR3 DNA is TGTGCCAGCAGTTTGACAGGGAGCCCTGAAGCTTTCTTT. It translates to CASSLTGSPEAFF.

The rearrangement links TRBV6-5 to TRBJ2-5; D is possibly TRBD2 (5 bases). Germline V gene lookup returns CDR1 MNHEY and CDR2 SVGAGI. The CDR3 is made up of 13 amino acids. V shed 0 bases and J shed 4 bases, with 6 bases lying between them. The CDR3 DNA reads TGTGCCAGCAGTTACTCGGGGAGAGAGACCCAGTACTTC. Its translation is CASSYSGRETQYF.

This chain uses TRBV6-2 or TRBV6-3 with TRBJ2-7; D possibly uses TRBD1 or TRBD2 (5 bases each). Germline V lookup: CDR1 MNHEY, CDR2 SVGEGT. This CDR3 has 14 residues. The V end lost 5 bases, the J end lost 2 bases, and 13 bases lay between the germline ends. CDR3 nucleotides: TGTGCCAGCAGTAGGGACGCAGGAGCCTACGAGCAGTACTTC. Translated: CASSRDAGAYEQYF.

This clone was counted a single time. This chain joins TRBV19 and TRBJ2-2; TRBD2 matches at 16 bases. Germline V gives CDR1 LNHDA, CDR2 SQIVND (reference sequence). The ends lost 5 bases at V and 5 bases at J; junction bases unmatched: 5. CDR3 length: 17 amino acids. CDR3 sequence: CASSSGTSGRVTGELFF. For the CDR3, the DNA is TGTGCCAGTAGTTCCGGGACTAGCGGGAGGGTGACCGGGGAGCTGTTTTTT.

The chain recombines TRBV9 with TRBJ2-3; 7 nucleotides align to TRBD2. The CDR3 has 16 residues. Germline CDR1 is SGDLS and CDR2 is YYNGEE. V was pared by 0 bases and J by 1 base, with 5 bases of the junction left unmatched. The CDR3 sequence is CASSVARAGGTDTQYF. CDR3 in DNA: TGTGCCAGCAGCGTAGCTCGGGCGGGGGGCACAGATACGCAGTATTTT.

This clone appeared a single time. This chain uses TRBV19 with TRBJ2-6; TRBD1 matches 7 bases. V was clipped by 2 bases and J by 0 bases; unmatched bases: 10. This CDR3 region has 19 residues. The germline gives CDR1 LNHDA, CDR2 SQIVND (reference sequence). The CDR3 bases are TGTGCCAGTAGTATAAGGGCACAGGGGCCCAGCTCTGGGGCCAACGTCCTGACTTTC. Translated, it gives CASSIRAQGPSSGANVLTF.

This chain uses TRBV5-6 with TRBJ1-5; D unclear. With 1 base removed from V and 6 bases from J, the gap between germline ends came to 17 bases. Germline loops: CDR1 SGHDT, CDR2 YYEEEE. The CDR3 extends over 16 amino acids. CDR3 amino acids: CASSLRRTVGRQPQHF. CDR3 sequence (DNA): TGTGCCAGCAGCTTGCGACGGACGGTCGGACGTCAGCCCCAGCATTTT.